A single count supports the clone carrying this T cell receptor (beta chain). Antigen: not known. The unsorted PBMC replicate PCRs were performed with about 290 ng DNA, around 29,000 T cell genomes. With ten immunoSEQ deep assay plates, unsorted PBMC DNA underwent sequencing. Libraries were prepared by immunoSEQ multiplex PCR; TCRdb keeps only in-frame clonotypes and omits some of them. The sample includes hundreds of thousands of clones, around 80% of them seen just once. Germline CDR1 LNHDA, CDR2 SQIVND (reference sequence). Germline trimming cut 0 bases from V and 1 base from J; bases unmatched to any gene: 2. The CDR3 runs 15 residues. The source of the sample is a study of shared clonotypes between healthy human individuals. Study conclusions and caveats: Sequencing depth was expected to influence donor clonotype sharing.

Recent acute infections and vaccinations were absent in the healthy HIV-negative adult donors. Sequenced input: PBMCs. The receptor was isolated from a woman in her thirties or forties in good health. Some clones in this sample may be carry-over from other donors' samples. The gene calls are TRBV19 and TRBJ2-5; 7 nucleotides agree with TRBD1. The CDR3 reads CASSIDSGGQETQYF. The DNA of the CDR3 is TGTGCCAGTAGTATAGATTCAGGGGGCCAAGAGACCCAGTACTTC.